This T cell receptor beta chain was retrieved from a study of technical replicates of blood from a few donors. Produced via immunoSEQ multiplex PCR; TCRdb's table is partial and in-frame only. In the table there are 67,000 or so clones, less than 97% of which are singletons. Germline V CDR1 and CDR2: MDHEN, SYDVKM. The CDR3 loop spans 16 amino acids. Unmatched junction bases numbered 13, after V lost 5 bases and J lost 6 bases. V usage is TRBV28 and J usage is TRBJ2-3; 8 nucleotides match TRBD2. The source is a human donor in good health. The source material was T cells isolated from PBMCs. The CDR3 spells CASSPLRGGAYDTQYF. The DNA of the CDR3 is TGTGCCAGCAGTCCCCTCCGGGGGGGGGCGTACGATACGCAGTATTTT.